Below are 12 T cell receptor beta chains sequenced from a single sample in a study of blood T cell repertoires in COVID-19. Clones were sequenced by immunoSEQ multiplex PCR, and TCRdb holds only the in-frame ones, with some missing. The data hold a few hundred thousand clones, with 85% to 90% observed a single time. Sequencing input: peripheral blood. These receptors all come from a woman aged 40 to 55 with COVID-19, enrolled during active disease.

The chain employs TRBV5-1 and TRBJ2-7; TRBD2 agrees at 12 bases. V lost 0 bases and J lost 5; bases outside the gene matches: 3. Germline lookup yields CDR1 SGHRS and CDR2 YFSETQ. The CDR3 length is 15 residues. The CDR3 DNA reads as TGCGCCAGCAGCTTGGCGCCTAGCGGGAGGGACGAGCAGTACTTC. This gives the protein CASSLAPSGRDEQYF.

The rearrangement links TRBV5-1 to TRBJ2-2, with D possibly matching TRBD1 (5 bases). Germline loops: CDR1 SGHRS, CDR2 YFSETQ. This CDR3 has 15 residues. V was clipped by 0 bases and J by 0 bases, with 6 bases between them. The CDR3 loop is CASSLVTANTGELFF. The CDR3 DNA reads TGCGCCAGCAGCTTGGTGACAGCGAACACCGGGGAGCTGTTTTTT.

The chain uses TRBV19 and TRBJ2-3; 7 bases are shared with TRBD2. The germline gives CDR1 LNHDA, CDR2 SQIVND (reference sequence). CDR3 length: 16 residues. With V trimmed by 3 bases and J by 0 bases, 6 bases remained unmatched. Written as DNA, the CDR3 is TGTGCCAGTAGTATGCGGGGGAGACTTAGCACAGATACGCAGTATTTT. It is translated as CASSMRGRLSTDTQYF.

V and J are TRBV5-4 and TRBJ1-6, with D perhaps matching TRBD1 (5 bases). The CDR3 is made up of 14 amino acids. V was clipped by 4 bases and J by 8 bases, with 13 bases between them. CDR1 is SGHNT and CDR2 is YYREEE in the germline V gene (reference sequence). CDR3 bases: TGTGCCAGCAGCCGTACAGGTCCGGATTCACCCCTCCACTTT. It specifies CASSRTGPDSPLHF.

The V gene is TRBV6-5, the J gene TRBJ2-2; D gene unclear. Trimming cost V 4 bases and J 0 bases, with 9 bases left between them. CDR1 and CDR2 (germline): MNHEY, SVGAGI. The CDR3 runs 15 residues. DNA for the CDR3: TGTGCCAGCAGTTGGGCAGGATCGAACACCGGGGAGCTGTTTTTT. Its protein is CASSWAGSNTGELFF.

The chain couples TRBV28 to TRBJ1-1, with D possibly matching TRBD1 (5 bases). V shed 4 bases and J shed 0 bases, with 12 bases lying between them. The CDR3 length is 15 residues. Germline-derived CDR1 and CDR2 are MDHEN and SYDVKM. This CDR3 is CASSSRTPMNTEAFF. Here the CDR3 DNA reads TGTGCCAGCAGTTCCCGGACACCCATGAACACTGAAGCTTTCTTT.

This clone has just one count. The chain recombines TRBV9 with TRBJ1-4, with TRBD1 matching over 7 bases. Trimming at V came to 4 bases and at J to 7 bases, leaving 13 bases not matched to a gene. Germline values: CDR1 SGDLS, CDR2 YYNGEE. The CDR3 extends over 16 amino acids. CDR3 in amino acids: CASSPSLTGEGEKLFF. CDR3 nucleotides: TGTGCCAGCAGCCCATCACTAACAGGGGAAGGTGAAAAACTGTTTTTT.

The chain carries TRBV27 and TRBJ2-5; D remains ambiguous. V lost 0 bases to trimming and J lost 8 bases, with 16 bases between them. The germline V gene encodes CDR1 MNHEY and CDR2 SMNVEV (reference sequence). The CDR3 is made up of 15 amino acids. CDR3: CASSLSLDFARTQYF. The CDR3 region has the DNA TGTGCCAGCAGTTTATCGCTAGATTTCGCGAGAACCCAGTACTTC.

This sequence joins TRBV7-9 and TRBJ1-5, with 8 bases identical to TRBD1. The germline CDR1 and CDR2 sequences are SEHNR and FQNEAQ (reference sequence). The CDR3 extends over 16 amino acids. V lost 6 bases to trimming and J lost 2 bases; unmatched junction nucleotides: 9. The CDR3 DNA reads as TGTGCCAGCAGTCCTTGGACAGGGACCGGCAATCAGCCCCAGCATTTT. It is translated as CASSPWTGTGNQPQHF.

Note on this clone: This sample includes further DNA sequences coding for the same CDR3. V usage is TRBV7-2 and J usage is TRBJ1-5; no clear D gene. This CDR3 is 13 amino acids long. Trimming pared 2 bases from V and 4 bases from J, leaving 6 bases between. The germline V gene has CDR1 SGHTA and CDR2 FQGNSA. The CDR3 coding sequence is TGTGCCAGCAGCTTAAAGCCAAATCAGCCCCAGCATTTT. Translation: CASSLKPNQPQHF.

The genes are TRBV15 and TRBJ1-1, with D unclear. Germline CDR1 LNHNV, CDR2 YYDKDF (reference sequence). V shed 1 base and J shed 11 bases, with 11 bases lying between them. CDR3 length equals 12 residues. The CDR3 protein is CATSRALREAFF. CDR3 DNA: TGTGCCACCAGCAGAGCCCTGAGGGAGGCTTTCTTT.

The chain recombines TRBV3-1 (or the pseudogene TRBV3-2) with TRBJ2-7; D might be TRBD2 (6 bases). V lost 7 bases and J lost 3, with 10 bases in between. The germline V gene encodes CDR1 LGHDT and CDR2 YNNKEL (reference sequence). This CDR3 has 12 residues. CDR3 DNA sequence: TGTGCCAGCACCAATAGCGGCTACGAGCAGTACTTC. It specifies CASTNSGYEQYF.